This T cell receptor (beta chain) was recorded in a study of T cell clusters in autoimmune cytopenias. TRB was amplified by touch-down multiplex PCR, primer pools A and B combined. After re-calling the multiplex PCR reads, TCRdb lists one entry per CDR3 protein, DNA absent. The table lists 8,500 to 9,000 distinct CDR3 sequences, with less than 4.5% in the top ten. This clonotype counts as medium-sized by frequency. Its target is not known. Findings and caveats of the study: The T cell clusters were defined only in silico, without experimental functional validation. Primary autoimmune cytopenia patients appeared to lack physiological T cell clusters present in healthy donors. No cluster-lack signature appeared between secondary cytopenia and chronic lymphocytic leukemia patients, apparently due to lymphoma masking.

Some 38,000 genome equivalents of blood DNA were amplified for TRB. The CDR3 covers 12 residues. The germline CDR1 and CDR2 sequences are DFQATT and SNEGSKA (reference sequence). Sequenced sample: peripheral blood. This sequence was found in a human donor with an autoimmune cytopenia or autoimmune hepatitis (not recorded which). This sequence joins TRBV20-1 and TRBJ2-7; TCRdb lists TRBD1, though no DNA is available to test this call. CDR3 residues: CSATNQGHEQYF.